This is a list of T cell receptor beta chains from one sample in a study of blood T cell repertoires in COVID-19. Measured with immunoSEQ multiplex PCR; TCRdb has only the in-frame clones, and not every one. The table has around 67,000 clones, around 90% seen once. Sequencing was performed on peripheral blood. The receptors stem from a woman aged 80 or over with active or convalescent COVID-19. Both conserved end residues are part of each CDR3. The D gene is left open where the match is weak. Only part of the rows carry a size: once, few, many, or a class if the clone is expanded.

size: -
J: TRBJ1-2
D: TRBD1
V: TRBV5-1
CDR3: CASSDHDRAISYTF
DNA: TGCGCCAGCAGCGATCATGACAGGGCGATTAGCTACACCTTC

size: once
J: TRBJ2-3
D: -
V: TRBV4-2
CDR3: CASSQDQRSTDTQYF
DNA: TGTGCCAGCAGCCAAGATCAGAGGAGCACAGATACGCAGTATTTT

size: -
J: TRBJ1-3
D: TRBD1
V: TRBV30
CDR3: CAWSLGQGALFGNTIYF
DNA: TGTGCCTGGAGTCTGGGACAGGGGGCGTTATTTGGAAACACCATATATTTT

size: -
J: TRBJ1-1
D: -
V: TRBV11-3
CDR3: CASSPGKTTEAFF
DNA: TGTGCCAGCAGTCCAGGGAAGACGACTGAAGCTTTCTTT

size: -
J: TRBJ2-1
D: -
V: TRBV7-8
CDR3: CASSLESAPETRYNEQFF
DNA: TGTGCCAGCAGCTTAGAGAGCGCGCCGGAGACGCGGTACAATGAGCAGTTCTTC

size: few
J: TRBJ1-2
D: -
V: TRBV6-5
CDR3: CASRAIYGYTF
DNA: TGTGCCAGCAGGGCAATCTATGGCTACACCTTC

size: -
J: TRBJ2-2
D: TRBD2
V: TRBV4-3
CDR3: CASSQEIAGANTGELFF
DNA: TGCGCCAGCAGCCAAGAGATAGCGGGGGCGAACACCGGGGAGCTGTTTTTT

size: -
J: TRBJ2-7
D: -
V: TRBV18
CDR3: CASSPGFRGFGTYEQYF
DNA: TGTGCCAGCTCACCTGGCTTCAGGGGCTTTGGCACGTACGAGCAGTACTTC

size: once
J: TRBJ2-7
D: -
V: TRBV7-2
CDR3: CASSGRTGRQYEQYF
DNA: TGTGCCAGCAGCGGTCGTACAGGGCGCCAATACGAGCAGTACTTC

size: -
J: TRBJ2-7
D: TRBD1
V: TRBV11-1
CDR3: CASSLAGQGKQYF
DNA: TGTGCCAGCAGCTTAGCAGGACAGGGGAAGCAGTACTTC

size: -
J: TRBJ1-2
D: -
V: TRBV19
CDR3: CASSFLQNGYTF
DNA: TGTGCCAGTAGTTTTTTGCAGAATGGCTACACCTTC

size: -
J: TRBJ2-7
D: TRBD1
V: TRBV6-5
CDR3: CASTQRQGVSYEQYF
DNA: TGTGCCAGCACCCAGCGACAGGGGGTTAGTTACGAGCAGTACTTC

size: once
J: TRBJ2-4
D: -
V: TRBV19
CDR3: CASSASVAIQYF
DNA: TGTGCCAGTAGTGCCTCTGTAGCCATTCAGTACTTC

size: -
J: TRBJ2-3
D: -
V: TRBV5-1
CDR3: CASSPILGTSTDTQYF
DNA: TGCGCCAGCAGCCCCATTCTCGGGACTAGCACAGATACGCAGTATTTT

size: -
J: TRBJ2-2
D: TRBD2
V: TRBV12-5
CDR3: CASGNPGGGTIGELFF
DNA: TGTGCTAGTGGAAATCCGGGGGGAGGTACGATCGGGGAGCTGTTTTTT

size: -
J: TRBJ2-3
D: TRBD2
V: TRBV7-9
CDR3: CASSPQAGVLDTQYF
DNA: TGTGCCAGCAGCCCGCAGGCGGGAGTCCTAGATACGCAGTATTTT

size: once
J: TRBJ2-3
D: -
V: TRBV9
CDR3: CASSVAGEGTDTQYF
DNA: TGTGCCAGCAGCGTAGCGGGAGAGGGCACAGATACGCAGTATTTT

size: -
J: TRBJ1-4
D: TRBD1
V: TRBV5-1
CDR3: CASSKTGASEKLFF
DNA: TGCGCCAGCAGCAAGACAGGGGCTTCCGAAAAACTGTTTTTT

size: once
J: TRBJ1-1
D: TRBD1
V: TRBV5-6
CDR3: CASSPGGQGAEAFF
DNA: TGTGCCAGCAGCCCGGGGGGACAGGGGGCTGAAGCTTTCTTT

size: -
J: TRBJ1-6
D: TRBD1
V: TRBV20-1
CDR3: CSASPYGQGAGSPLHF
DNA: TGCAGTGCTAGTCCCTACGGACAGGGTGCAGGTTCACCCCTCCACTTT

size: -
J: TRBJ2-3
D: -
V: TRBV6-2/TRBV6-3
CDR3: CASSYVAPGIGLDTQYF
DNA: TGTGCCAGCAGTTACGTAGCGCCCGGGATCGGGTTAGATACGCAGTATTTT

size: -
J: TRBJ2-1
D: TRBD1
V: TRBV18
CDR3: CASSPGTGGNEQFF
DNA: TGTGCCAGCTCACCGGGGACAGGGGGAAATGAGCAGTTCTTC

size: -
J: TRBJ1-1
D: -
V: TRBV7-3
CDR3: CASSAREGEAFF
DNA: TGTGCCAGCAGCGCAAGGGAGGGTGAAGCTTTCTTT

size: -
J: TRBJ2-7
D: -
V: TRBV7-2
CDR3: CASSPDRFSYEQYF
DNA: TGTGCCAGCAGCCCCGACAGGTTTTCCTACGAGCAGTACTTC

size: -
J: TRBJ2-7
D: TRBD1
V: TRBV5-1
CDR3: CASSSRPGGSGEQYF
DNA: TGCGCCAGCAGCTCGCGGCCAGGGGGCTCTGGCGAGCAGTACTTC

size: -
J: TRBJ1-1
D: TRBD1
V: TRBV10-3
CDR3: CAIRDSGGEEAFF
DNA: TGTGCCATCAGGGACTCAGGGGGCGAGGAAGCTTTCTTT

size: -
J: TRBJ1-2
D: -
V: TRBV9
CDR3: CASSVATLLINYGYTF
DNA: TGTGCCAGCAGCGTAGCTACGCTCCTCATAAACTATGGCTACACCTTC

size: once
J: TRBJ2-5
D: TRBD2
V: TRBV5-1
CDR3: CASSPTSGTETQYF
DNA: TGCGCCAGCAGCCCTACTAGCGGGACAGAGACCCAGTACTTC

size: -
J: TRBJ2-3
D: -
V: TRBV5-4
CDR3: CASSLKGADTQYF
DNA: TGTGCCAGCAGCCTAAAAGGGGCGGATACGCAGTATTTT

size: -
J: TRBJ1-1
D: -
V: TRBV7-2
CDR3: CASSHSQGGGTEAFF
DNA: TGTGCCAGCAGCCACTCCCAGGGAGGGGGGACTGAAGCTTTCTTT

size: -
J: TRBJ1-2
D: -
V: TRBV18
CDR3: CASSLREGGYTF
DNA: TGTGCCAGCTCACTCCGAGAGGGTGGCTACACCTTC

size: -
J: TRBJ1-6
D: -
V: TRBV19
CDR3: CASSIASDNSPLHF
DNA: TGTGCCAGTAGTATTGCCAGCGATAATTCACCCCTCCACTTT

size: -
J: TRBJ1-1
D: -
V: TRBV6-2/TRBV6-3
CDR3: CASSYSTGPLNTEAFF
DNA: TGTGCCAGCAGTTACTCAACAGGGCCGTTGAACACTGAAGCTTTCTTT

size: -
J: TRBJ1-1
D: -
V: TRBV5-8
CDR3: CASSFGGWDTEAFF
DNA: TGTGCCAGCAGCTTTGGGGGCTGGGACACTGAAGCTTTCTTT

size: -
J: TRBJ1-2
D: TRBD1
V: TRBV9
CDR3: CASSVDGGTANYGYTF
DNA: TGTGCCAGCAGCGTAGATGGCGGGACAGCTAACTATGGCTACACCTTC

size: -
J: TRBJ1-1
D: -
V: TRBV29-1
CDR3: CSVCSGSKTEAFF
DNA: TGCAGCGTTTGTTCGGGGTCGAAAACTGAAGCTTTCTTT

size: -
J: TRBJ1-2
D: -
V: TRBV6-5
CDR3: CATSYSGRGYGYTF
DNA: TGTGCCACCAGTTACTCGGGCAGGGGATATGGCTACACCTTC

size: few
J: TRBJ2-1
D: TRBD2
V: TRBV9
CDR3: CASSVEGLGPYNEQFF
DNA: TGTGCCAGCAGCGTAGAGGGACTAGGTCCCTACAATGAGCAGTTCTTC